This T cell receptor beta chain is from a study of T cells in Graves' hyperthyroidism and ophthalmopathy (dated by TCRdb to the late 2010s). Describing the broader study: Peripheral blood was sampled at the time of initial diagnosis, prior to any treatment. The paper reports TCR Vbeta CDR3 sequencing of some 140 peripheral blood samples: around 45 ophthalmopathy, under 80 hyperthyroidism and approximately 17 progressor patients. For training and testing, the approximately 97 patients in the discovery cohort were randomly divided in a 7:3 ratio. The study also compared thyroid tissue and blood T-cell repertoires from several Graves' hyperthyroidism patients. To identify TCR V-J signatures that set the groups apart, the researchers used a discovery cohort of about a hundred patients, made up of roughly 40 with Graves' ophthalmopathy and about 60 with stable Graves' hyperthyroidism. Prospective prediction of ophthalmopathy was tested in an independent validation cohort of 18 to 20 hyperthyroidism patients and 15 to 17 patients who later progressed to ophthalmopathy. After blood sampling, hyperthyroidism patients were treated with methimazole at a starting dose of 30 mg daily, and ophthalmopathy patients were treated with high-dose intravenous methylprednisolone.

Overall results and qualifications from the work: In validation, the model predicted progression to ophthalmopathy with 65% to 71% sensitivity and about 72% specificity, a median of about six months before onset. A 13 V-J signature model separated ophthalmopathy from stable hyperthyroidism, with around 88% sensitivity and roughly 81% specificity in cross-validation and 80%/75% in testing. Most expanded thyroid clonotypes (frequency above 0.001) were also detected in blood, a finding suggesting that blood repertoires may reflect thyroid immune responses. Sample size was not statistically predetermined, and blinding of investigators to group allocation was not performed.

This clonotype was recorded a few times. Its antigen is unknown. Base qualities were left out, and no much larger clone turns up one base away. Moderately to severely active disease, a Clinical Activity Score of at least 3, a NOSPECS grade of at least 4, and a duration under 3 months were present in ophthalmopathy patients. Any patient with an uncontrolled infection, another autoimmune disease, pregnancy or lactation was excluded. Clinical symptoms, serum thyroxine and TRAb, thyroid ultrasound, and orbital computed tomography formed the basis for the diagnoses. PBMCs were separated from around 9.1 ml of fresh peripheral blood using Ficoll-Paque density gradient centrifugation. Total RNA was extracted with Trizol reagent, and quality was checked on an Agilent 2100 Bioanalyzer. TCR beta CDR3 regions were amplified from RNA transcripts. For the first round of RT-PCR on the TCR CDR3, the HTBI primer set was used together with the Qiagen OneStep RT-PCR kit. A second multiplex PCR round built the libraries, followed by size selection and purification. Sequencing of the libraries was done on an Illumina HiSeq2000 using paired-end 100 bp reads. In the paper's pipeline: SOAPnuke was used to process the raw data, throwing out any read that contained adapters or uncalled bases, had a mean Phred below 15, or lacked an exact constant-primer or identifier match. COPE v1.2.5 was used to merge the high-quality paired reads, and each unique nucleotide sequence was defined as a clonotype. MiTCR v1.1 was used to align clonotypes to the IMGT TRBV, TRBD and TRBJ reference segments. Analysis was restricted to V-J combinations with a frequency above 0.0001, which covered roughly 99% of repertoires. The TCS score was defined as F50 (clonal expansion) divided by E x V (chaos), with BLOSUM62-based TCRdist calculated between CDR3 peptides within each V-J. Welch's t-statistics and random forest reduced approximately 520 V-J features to 13, which were used in a naive Bayes classifier (R e1071). TCRdb redid the processing of the public reads, applying fastp at Q25 and MiXCR, and retained in-frame beta chains. A single entry per CDR3 protein holds the most common genes and DNA from its merged rows. The V and J calls shown here were made by TCRdb, not taken from the authors' results. Across this sample there are around 300,000 distinct CDR3 sequences, with about 20% seen only once. Around 60% of the sample lies in the top ten.

CDR1 and CDR2, looked up from the germline V gene, are MNHNS and SASEGT. The CDR3 starts with the cysteine, ends with the phenylalanine, and has 14 residues. Left in the record is the CDR3 DNA by itself, 42 bases read in frame from the first base. V loses 1 base, J loses 4 bases, and the germline ends lie 10 bases apart. Recombination linked TRBV6-1 to TRBJ1-2; a weak D assignment points to TRBD1 (5 bases agree). The TCR comes from a man aged 25-45 years with Graves' ophthalmopathy. The sample was blood. CDR3 loop: CASSEVRGGYGYTF. The base sequence is TGTGCCAGCAGTGAAGTTAGGGGTGGCTATGGCTACACCTTC.